This T cell receptor (beta chain) is from a study of blood T cell repertoires in COVID-19. Study context: The United States, Italy and Spain were the sources of the acute and convalescent COVID-19 samples. From T cells, B-cell-depleted T cells, or PBMCs came the material, which was cDNA or gDNA.

The repertoire was sequenced with immunoSEQ multiplex PCR; TCRdb's copy has only in-frame clones and lacks some. The top ten clones hold over 6% of a sample with some 95,000 clones, around 80% of them seen once. The CDR3 covers 15 residues. V shed 5 bases, J shed 6 bases, and the junction held 8 bases outside the gene matches. Germline-derived CDR1 and CDR2 are MNHNY and SVGAGI (reference sequence). Specimen: peripheral blood. The gene calls are TRBV6-6 and TRBJ1-4, with 8 bases fitting TRBD1. This clonotype was obtained from a man aged 70 or older with acute or convalescent COVID-19. This CDR3 reads CASSAGQGRDEKLFF. CDR3 nucleotide sequence: TGTGCCAGCAGTGCAGGACAGGGAAGGGATGAAAAACTGTTTTTT.